These T cell receptor beta chains were read from a single sample in a study of blood T cell repertoires in COVID-19. The method was immunoSEQ multiplex PCR; TCRdb's version includes in-frame clones alone and lacks a portion of them. The sample lists hundreds of thousands of clones; around 90% were seen once. Input material: peripheral blood. The receptors derive from a woman aged 25-40 years with COVID-19, enrolled during active disease. Both conserved end residues are part of each CDR3. D genes are given only for firm matches. For some rows the clone size is stated as once, few or many, or as a class when expanded; others skip it.

clone size: .
V gene: TRBV10-2
J gene: TRBJ2-1
D gene: TRBD2
CDR3 DNA: TGCGCCACTTCGGCTAGCGGGGAGGCGGATGAGCAGTTCTTC
CDR3 protein: CATSASGEADEQFF

clone size: .
V gene: TRBV19
J gene: TRBJ2-5
D gene: .
CDR3 DNA: TGTGCCAGTAGTACCGGGACTCAAGAGACCCAGTACTTC
CDR3 protein: CASSTGTQETQYF

clone size: .
V gene: TRBV13
J gene: TRBJ2-2
D gene: .
CDR3 DNA: TGTGCCAGCAGCACTAGTCCGCGAGAGCTGTTTTTT
CDR3 protein: CASSTSPRELFF

clone size: .
V gene: TRBV28
J gene: TRBJ2-7
D gene: .
CDR3 DNA: TGTGCCAGCGGATCGGACATAACCTACGAGCAGTACTTC
CDR3 protein: CASGSDITYEQYF

clone size: once
V gene: TRBV19
J gene: TRBJ2-5
D gene: TRBD1
CDR3 DNA: TGTGCCAGTTCCGGGACAGAAGAGACCCAGTACTTC
CDR3 protein: CASSGTEETQYF

clone size: .
V gene: TRBV24-1
J gene: TRBJ2-1
D gene: TRBD1
CDR3 DNA: TGTGCCACCAGCCAACGGGACAGGGGAGGAAGCTCCTACAATGAGCAGTTCTTC
CDR3 protein: CATSQRDRGGSSYNEQFF

clone size: .
V gene: TRBV28
J gene: TRBJ1-6
D gene: .
CDR3 DNA: TGTGCCAGCATATCGGCCGGTATCGGGTCGGGGTCCTATAATTCACCCCTCCACTTT
CDR3 protein: CASISAGIGSGSYNSPLHF

clone size: few
V gene: TRBV4-3
J gene: TRBJ2-1
D gene: TRBD1
CDR3 DNA: TGCGCCAGCAGCCTCGCAATCAGGGGGAATGAGCAGTTCTTC
CDR3 protein: CASSLAIRGNEQFF

clone size: .
V gene: TRBV7-2
J gene: TRBJ2-7
D gene: TRBD1
CDR3 DNA: TGTGCCAGCAGGCCAGACAGGGGCGAAACCTACGAGCAGTACTTC
CDR3 protein: CASRPDRGETYEQYF

clone size: .
V gene: TRBV7-6
J gene: TRBJ2-2
D gene: .
CDR3 DNA: TGTGCCAGCAGCCGTTTTGGGGAGACGAACACCGGGGAGCTGTTTTTT
CDR3 protein: CASSRFGETNTGELFF

clone size: .
V gene: TRBV12-3/TRBV12-4
J gene: TRBJ2-6
D gene: .
CDR3 DNA: TGTGCCAGTAGATACTCTGGGGCCAACGTCCTGACTTTC
CDR3 protein: CASRYSGANVLTF

clone size: .
V gene: TRBV7-2
J gene: TRBJ2-5
D gene: TRBD2
CDR3 DNA: TGTGCCAGCAGCGCCGCGGGAGGTTGGGAGACCCAGTACTTC
CDR3 protein: CASSAAGGWETQYF

clone size: .
V gene: TRBV10-2
J gene: TRBJ2-1
D gene: TRBD2
CDR3 DNA: TGCGCCAGCAGACGAGCGGGAGGGCCTGACAATGAGCAGTTCTTC
CDR3 protein: CASRRAGGPDNEQFF

clone size: once
V gene: TRBV27
J gene: TRBJ1-6
D gene: TRBD1
CDR3 DNA: TGTGCCAGCAGTAGCAGGGGGTCCCGACACCCCCTCCACTTT
CDR3 protein: CASSSRGSRHPLHF

clone size: .
V gene: TRBV11-2
J gene: TRBJ2-5
D gene: .
CDR3 DNA: TGTGCCAGCAGCTTAGTTTCCGGGGAGACCCAGTACTTC
CDR3 protein: CASSLVSGETQYF

clone size: .
V gene: TRBV4-1
J gene: TRBJ2-5
D gene: .
CDR3 DNA: TGCGCCAGCAGCCAAAAAAATAGTATGAGGGCTAAAGAGACCCAGTACTTC
CDR3 protein: CASSQKNSMRAKETQYF

clone size: .
V gene: TRBV29-1
J gene: TRBJ2-6
D gene: TRBD2
CDR3 DNA: TGCAGCGTCTTCGGGGGGGGGACGTTCTCTGGGGCCAACGTCCTGACTTTC
CDR3 protein: CSVFGGGTFSGANVLTF

clone size: once
V gene: TRBV6-1
J gene: TRBJ2-5
D gene: .
CDR3 DNA: TGTGCCAGCAGTGAATCTAGCCGGACCCAGTACTTC
CDR3 protein: CASSESSRTQYF

clone size: once
V gene: TRBV4-3
J gene: TRBJ2-1
D gene: .
CDR3 DNA: TGCGCCAGCAGCCTAAGCCAGGGGCCTCTGGGTGAGCAGTTCTTC
CDR3 protein: CASSLSQGPLGEQFF

clone size: .
V gene: TRBV19
J gene: TRBJ1-1
D gene: .
CDR3 DNA: TGTGCCAGTAGTAAACAGGGGAACACTGAAGCTTTCTTT
CDR3 protein: CASSKQGNTEAFF

clone size: .
V gene: TRBV27
J gene: TRBJ1-6
D gene: TRBD1
CDR3 DNA: TGTGCCAGCAGTTTAGGATGGGGACAGGGGAACTCACCCCTCCACTTT
CDR3 protein: CASSLGWGQGNSPLHF

clone size: once
V gene: TRBV15
J gene: TRBJ1-1
D gene: TRBD1
CDR3 DNA: TGTGCCACCAGCAGAGGAGGCAGGGGGCCACAACGGGACACTGAAGCTTTCTTT
CDR3 protein: CATSRGGRGPQRDTEAFF

clone size: .
V gene: TRBV7-8
J gene: TRBJ2-5
D gene: TRBD2
CDR3 DNA: TGTGCCAGCAGCCTACCACGGACTAGCGGGGATCGAGAGACCCAGTACTTC
CDR3 protein: CASSLPRTSGDRETQYF

clone size: .
V gene: TRBV10-2
J gene: TRBJ2-1
D gene: .
CDR3 DNA: TGCGCCAGCACGCCCGCCGGGAACCTGAACAATGAGCAGTTCTTC
CDR3 protein: CASTPAGNLNNEQFF

clone size: .
V gene: TRBV9
J gene: TRBJ2-1
D gene: TRBD2
CDR3 DNA: TGTGCCAGCAGCGTAGGGTGGACTAGTAATGAGCAGTTCTTC
CDR3 protein: CASSVGWTSNEQFF

clone size: .
V gene: TRBV4-1
J gene: TRBJ1-2
D gene: .
CDR3 DNA: TGCGCCAGCAGCCAAGACGAAGGGGGAATATTTAACTATGGCTACACCTTC
CDR3 protein: CASSQDEGGIFNYGYTF

clone size: .
V gene: TRBV4-3
J gene: TRBJ1-4
D gene: TRBD1
CDR3 DNA: TGCGCCAGCAGCCAAGATGCCGGGACAGGAGTAGTAAAACTGTTTTTT
CDR3 protein: CASSQDAGTGVVKLFF

clone size: .
V gene: TRBV19
J gene: TRBJ1-1
D gene: .
CDR3 DNA: TGTGCCAGTAGTAGAGGGGGACGGAGCACTGAAGCTTTCTTT
CDR3 protein: CASSRGGRSTEAFF

clone size: .
V gene: TRBV5-1
J gene: TRBJ2-1
D gene: TRBD2
CDR3 DNA: TGCGCCAGCGGGGGACTAGCGGGAGGGCCGGATGAGCAGTTCTTC
CDR3 protein: CASGGLAGGPDEQFF

clone size: .
V gene: TRBV7-9
J gene: TRBJ1-1
D gene: .
CDR3 DNA: TGTGCCAGCAGCTTTGAGGGGAGGACTGAAGCTTTCTTT
CDR3 protein: CASSFEGRTEAFF

clone size: .
V gene: TRBV2
J gene: TRBJ2-2
D gene: .
CDR3 DNA: TGTGCCAGCAGTGAACTAAGACAGACCGGGGAGCTGTTTTTT
CDR3 protein: CASSELRQTGELFF

clone size: .
V gene: TRBV15
J gene: TRBJ1-2
D gene: .
CDR3 DNA: TGTGCCACCAGCAGAGAGTATGGACTCTCGCGGGGCTACACCTTC
CDR3 protein: CATSREYGLSRGYTF

clone size: .
V gene: TRBV10-3
J gene: TRBJ2-7
D gene: .
CDR3 DNA: TGTGCCATCAAGGGGGTGGGCGAGCAGTACTTC
CDR3 protein: CAIKGVGEQYF

clone size: .
V gene: TRBV19
J gene: TRBJ2-3
D gene: TRBD1
CDR3 DNA: TGTGCCAGTAGTCGACAGGGGGCTACAGATACGCAGTATTTT
CDR3 protein: CASSRQGATDTQYF

clone size: .
V gene: TRBV23-1
J gene: TRBJ2-5
D gene: .
CDR3 DNA: TGCGCCAGCAGTCAATTGGACAGCCGACAACAAGAGACCCAGTACTTC
CDR3 protein: CASSQLDSRQQETQYF

clone size: .
V gene: TRBV29-1
J gene: TRBJ1-1
D gene: .
CDR3 DNA: TGCAGCGTTGAAAGGATTGAGGACACTGAAGCTTTCTTT
CDR3 protein: CSVERIEDTEAFF

clone size: .
V gene: TRBV5-1
J gene: TRBJ1-4
D gene: .
CDR3 DNA: TGCGCCAGCAGCTTGGGTCTGGGAGTTGCTAATGAAAAACTGTTTTTT
CDR3 protein: CASSLGLGVANEKLFF

clone size: few
V gene: TRBV19
J gene: TRBJ2-7
D gene: TRBD1
CDR3 DNA: TGTGCCAGTAGTACCGGACAGGAACCCTACGAGCAGTACTTC
CDR3 protein: CASSTGQEPYEQYF

clone size: .
V gene: TRBV6-1
J gene: TRBJ1-2
D gene: .
CDR3 DNA: TGTGCCAGCAGTGAAGGCCCTTCCGGGGTCTATGGCTACACCTTC
CDR3 protein: CASSEGPSGVYGYTF

clone size: .
V gene: TRBV7-8
J gene: TRBJ1-1
D gene: .
CDR3 DNA: TGTGCCAGCAGCATACAGGTGAACACTGAAGCTTTCTTT
CDR3 protein: CASSIQVNTEAFF

clone size: once
V gene: TRBV7-9
J gene: TRBJ1-3
D gene: TRBD1
CDR3 DNA: TGTGCCAGCAGCCCCGGGGACAGGGAAAACACCATATATTTT
CDR3 protein: CASSPGDRENTIYF

clone size: once
V gene: TRBV19
J gene: TRBJ2-3
D gene: TRBD1
CDR3 DNA: TGTGCCAGTAGTACCGCACAGGGGGCGGTGGGAGATACGCAGTATTTT
CDR3 protein: CASSTAQGAVGDTQYF

clone size: .
V gene: TRBV11-1
J gene: TRBJ2-7
D gene: TRBD1
CDR3 DNA: TGTGCCAGCAGCTTCGGACAGGGAAACTCCTACGAGCAGTACTTC
CDR3 protein: CASSFGQGNSYEQYF

clone size: .
V gene: TRBV4-3
J gene: TRBJ2-2
D gene: TRBD1
CDR3 DNA: TGCGCCAGCAGCCAAGGGACAGGGGGAAGGGCCGGGGAGCTGTTTTTT
CDR3 protein: CASSQGTGGRAGELFF

clone size: .
V gene: TRBV18
J gene: TRBJ1-2
D gene: .
CDR3 DNA: TGTGCCAGCTCACCGGGGACTATTGGTGGCTACACCTTC
CDR3 protein: CASSPGTIGGYTF

clone size: .
V gene: TRBV5-5
J gene: TRBJ1-1
D gene: .
CDR3 DNA: TGTGCCAGCAGCTGGGGAGCGGTTCTCTCTGAAGCTTTCTTT
CDR3 protein: CASSWGAVLSEAFF

clone size: .
V gene: TRBV6-6
J gene: TRBJ1-2
D gene: .
CDR3 DNA: TGTGCCAGCAGTCACCGTCAGGGGATCGGCTACACCTTC
CDR3 protein: CASSHRQGIGYTF

clone size: .
V gene: TRBV6-2/TRBV6-3
J gene: TRBJ2-5
D gene: TRBD1
CDR3 DNA: TGTGCCAGCAGTACCGACAGGGTTAAGACCCAGTACTTC
CDR3 protein: CASSTDRVKTQYF

clone size: .
V gene: TRBV12-1
J gene: TRBJ1-2
D gene: .
CDR3 DNA: TGTGCCAGCAGCTTTCTGGCCCCTATTACAGGGGGCTATGGCTACACCTTC
CDR3 protein: CASSFLAPITGGYGYTF

clone size: .
V gene: TRBV27
J gene: TRBJ2-1
D gene: .
CDR3 DNA: TGTGCCAGCAGTTTATCACCAGGGGGGTATGATGAGCAGTTCTTC
CDR3 protein: CASSLSPGGYDEQFF

clone size: few
V gene: TRBV28
J gene: TRBJ2-5
D gene: .
CDR3 DNA: TGTGCCAGCAGTTTAAATGGGGGCGGGACCCAGTACTTC
CDR3 protein: CASSLNGGGTQYF

clone size: .
V gene: TRBV3-1/TRBV3-2
J gene: TRBJ1-2
D gene: TRBD1
CDR3 DNA: TGTGCCAGCAGCCAAGCATGGACAGGGGGAGATAACTATGGCTACACCTTC
CDR3 protein: CASSQAWTGGDNYGYTF

clone size: once
V gene: TRBV28
J gene: TRBJ1-2
D gene: TRBD1
CDR3 DNA: TGTGCCAGCAGAACAGGGGCTGTCTATGGCTACACCTTC
CDR3 protein: CASRTGAVYGYTF

clone size: few
V gene: TRBV21-1
J gene: TRBJ1-5
D gene: .
CDR3 DNA: TGTGCCAGCAGCTCACGGCGGGAGGCTCAGCCCCAGCATTTT
CDR3 protein: CASSSRREAQPQHF

clone size: .
V gene: TRBV4-2
J gene: TRBJ2-1
D gene: TRBD1
CDR3 DNA: TGTGCCAGCAGTCCCAGGGGGCCTACGGACAATGAGCAGTTCTTC
CDR3 protein: CASSPRGPTDNEQFF